This T cell receptor (beta chain) was observed in a study of sequential checkpoint blockade in melanoma. The trim removed 3 bases at V and 2 bases at J, leaving 4 bases unmatched. Germline CDR1 is SGDLS and CDR2 is YYNGEE. The CDR3 spans 16 residues. Treatment given: randomized to nivolumab then ipilimumab (arm A) or the reverse (arm B). From thawed PBMCs, live CD3+CD8+ cells negative for CD19 and CD56 were sorted. Method: immunoSEQ multiplex PCR; TCRdb's copy keeps in-frame clones and lacks some. The repertoire includes about 20,000 clones, 75% to 85% of them detected once, and about 51% sits in the top ten.

The chain links TRBV9 to TRBJ2-3, with TRBD2 matching 12 bases. The clonotype comes from a human donor with melanoma. Source: CD8+ T cells sorted from blood (inferred from file names), taken from a patient given nivolumab and ipilimumab in sequence. CDR3 coding DNA: TGTGCCAGCAGCGCTAGCGGGGGGGTAATCACAGATACGCAGTATTTT. Encoded protein: CASSASGGVITDTQYF.